This T cell receptor (beta chain) is drawn from a study of graft-versus-host responses after intestinal transplantation (dated by TCRdb to the early 2020s). Study-level background: Multivisceral, liver-intestinal, or isolated intestinal transplants were received by the recipients. Every recipient was given anti-thymocyte globulin induction, followed by roughly 3 years of maintenance tacrolimus and steroids. Of the 20 to 25 intestinal transplant recipients enrolled in the cohort, one of whom was a retransplant, a few patients without pretransplant specimens were excluded. Bulk TCR-beta CDR3 sequencing was used to track graft-versus-host and host-versus-graft alloreactive T cell clones in the graft, circulation and bone marrow after intestinal transplantation. Alloreactive clones were identified by sequencing pre-transplant mixed lymphocyte reaction products and comparing these products with unstimulated pre-transplant donor and recipient T cells. Donor T cell macrochimerism was defined as a peak of at least 4% donor T cells among recipient peripheral blood mononuclear cells. Rather than being sequenced by the commercial service, samples from a few later patients were sequenced in-house on an Illumina MiSeq and processed with MiXCR.

The paper's findings and limits, for the study overall: High GvH to HvG T cell clonal ratios were observed in the allografts of patients with donor T cell macrochimerism. The conclusions were limited by the relatively low number and heterogeneity of the intestinal transplant patients. Early after transplant, peak levels of circulating GvH clones were found to be associated with declines in HvG clones. GvH clones were detected in recipient bone marrow, and some of these GvH clones were observed earlier in ileal mucosa or blood, consistent with an intestinal mucosal origin.

Reading the label with the study, this specimen's time point is: cells obtained before transplantation from donor or recipient. CD3+CD4+ and CD3+CD8+ populations were FACS-sorted from unstimulated pre-transplant donor and recipient cells taken from spleen or lymph nodes. Library construction relied on the immunoSEQ multiplex PCR assay. For most patients, genomic DNA was isolated with the Qiagen DNeasy Blood and Tissue Kit and sent frozen to Adaptive Biotechnologies for TCR sequencing. For most patients, genomic DNA was subjected to high-throughput TCR-beta CDR3 sequencing by Adaptive Biotechnologies. The original methods were these. Adaptive's ImmunoSEQ software supplied the TCR sequencing data for approximately 18 patients, while MiXCR and VDJtools were used to process three other patients. To correct CD4 versus CD8 sorting errors, any sequence found in both subsets at a frequency ratio below 5:1 was removed. Because the origin of CDR3 nucleotide sequences shared between donor and recipient could not be assigned, those sequences were removed. At least 2-fold expansion over unstimulated cells and a minimum CFSE-low frequency of 0.002% (template counts) or 0.001% (read counts) were required for clones to be classified as alloreactive. Clones were considered mappable if detected in sequenced pre-transplant spleen, lymph node, or MLR CFSE-low populations of the donor or recipient. The cumulative frequency of alloreactive clones was calculated as a percentage of all sequences, weighted by copy number. The clones in this table, taken by TCRdb from immuneACCESS, are in-frame only. Not every clone is retained; where verified, under half of the shortfall comes from an unresolved V gene, and the cause of the rest is unknown. V, J and clone size are those of that table, while D and trimming were read from the DNA. The sample contains 50,000 to 75,000 clones, roughly 93% of them found a single time. The ten largest clones represent 0.38% of the sample.

Comment on this clone: Its antigen is unknown. Base-call qualities are not available, and no considerably larger clone is one nucleotide away.

The specimen comprised unstimulated CD4+ T cells sorted from spleen or lymph node cells, sampled before transplant. This clonotype originated in a human donor who was the organ donor for an intestinal transplant.

The CDR3 region: CASSMQGYEQYF. The DNA sequence is as follows: TGTGCCAGTAGTATGCAGGGCTACGAGCAGTACTTC. The sequence joins TRBV19 to TRBJ2-7; the D gene is perhaps TRBD1, on 5 matching bases. In the germline V gene (reference sequence), CDR1 corresponds to LNHDA and CDR2 to SQIVND. V lost 3 bases and J lost 3 bases; the stretch between them is 6 bases long. The CDR3 covers 12 residues, taking in both the cysteine and the phenylalanine. Just CDR3 DNA is preserved here, 36 bases in frame from base 1.